The entry that follows covers one T cell receptor (beta chain) sequence. This clone has more than one count but fewer than ten. What antigen it recognizes has not been identified. The record has no base qualities; no much larger clone is one base away. The sample is drawn from a study of cytomegalovirus exposure and HLA in healthy donors (dated by TCRdb to the late 2010s). Regarding the complete study: According to an earlier analysis of 550 to 750 of the donors, about 179 million T cells yielded approximately 120 million unique TCR beta sequences and about 300 Gb of sequence data. An early release that covered 640 HLA-typed donors contained approximately 300 gigabases of sequencing data and tens of millions of unique TCR sequences. The genetic ancestry cluster associated with self-reported Caucasian donors included roughly four fifths of the 350 to 500 genotyped donors. The study aimed to test whether signatures of past pathogen exposure could be identified by cataloging public T cell receptors. The T cell repertoires of 666 subjects were profiled by immunosequencing and related to cytomegalovirus serostatus. In addition to the first cohort of 650 to 750 subjects, a separate validation cohort of 120 different subjects was used. To predict cytomegalovirus infection status, the study combined high-throughput TCR immunosequencing, statistical association of individual TCRs with disease status, and machine learning. To study patterns of TCR occurrence, a later analysis re-analyzed previously published TCR beta repertoires from more than 550 donors and added high-resolution HLA genotyping. Rather than using new phenotypic data, the later analysis identified candidate immune exposures from TCR beta sequences and from how often those sequences occurred across donors. An earlier analysis of 587 of the donors used high-throughput TCR beta sequencing to judge whether each TCR beta V gene segment behaved as functional or pseudogenic. Alongside the repertoire data, information on donor age, sex, ethnicity and CMV serostatus was compiled. A later genetic analysis took genome-wide SNP genotypes for about 55% of the roughly 670 donors and used that subset as a discovery cohort. All discovery cohort repertoires had been generated using a single sequencing platform. Class I and class II HLA loci were covered by the typing at four-digit resolution. Typing coverage varied by locus: about 629-630 donors for A, B, C, DRB1 and DQB1; around 560 for DQA1; about 570 for DPA1; more than 450 for DPB1. Four to six DR-DQ haplotypes were handled as single units for association and clustering, since linkage in the cohort was strong. Among 350 to 400 genotyped donors of the cohort, an average of approximately 240,000 unique TCR beta nucleotide sequences were sequenced per donor, roughly 20% of them non-productive. Beyond this particular receptor, the publication reports: According to a later analysis, parvovirus B19, influenza, CMV and Epstein-Barr virus appeared linked to several top co-occurrence clusters. According to a later genetic analysis, donors in an Asian-associated ancestry cluster had fewer N-insertions in productive TCRs than the approximately 610-donor mean. For the cohort, immune exposure information was limited to CMV serostatus. An association between a missense DCLRE1C variant and V-gene and J-gene trimming of TCR beta chains was found in a later genetic analysis and replicated in an independent cohort. The classifier was reported to diagnose cytomegalovirus status with high specificity and sensitivity in both the original cohort and the validation cohort. In an earlier analysis of more than 500 of the donors, most TCR beta V segments appeared in productive rearrangements about 87% or about 30% of the time, broadly matching IMGT annotations. In this cohort, only TCR beta chains were sequenced, and detectable features were limited by the absence of alpha or paired-chain data. Because counts were too low, about 18 rarely observed V segments, including chromosome 9 orphons, were excluded from the earlier analysis of 587 of the donors. According to a later analysis, most CMV-associated TCR beta chains appeared to be HLA-restricted, and the HLA associations seemed to be driven largely by CMV exposure. Some IMGT-functional V segments, including TRBV6-2 and TRBV6-3, could not be distinguished by the 87-base-pair reads and were therefore excluded. According to the authors, the approach could potentially be generalized to other disease states and immunological phenotypes. A group of highly shared sequence variants was considered likely to be a technical artifact of the sequencing pipeline. In vitro tests confirmed that a few of the cytomegalovirus-associated TCR beta chains recognize cytomegalovirus antigens. A later analysis found that HLA-associated TCR beta chains were more clonally expanded and had lower generation probabilities than equally common non-associated chains. The study gave a list of more than 150 TCR beta chains associated with cytomegalovirus. While some public TCRs were present in many individuals, most TCR sequences turned up only very rarely across donors. A further reported finding was that TCR beta sequences accurately predicted the HLA-A and HLA-B alleles for most subjects in the first cohort. Linkage disequilibrium might explain the correlated functional status among segregating V segments, but an unknown experimental factor could not be ruled out. Because some donors lacked HLA typing at each locus, the association tests relied only on the typed subset. In a later analysis, the rate of TCR association differed among HLA loci, with DRB1 alleles having the most associated TCRs and HLA-C alleles having the fewest. At a false discovery rate of 0.05, a later analysis linked about 16,000 TCR beta sequences to specific HLA alleles. Sequencing depth was assumed to be roughly uniform across donors in the presence/absence analyses, though that assumption may not hold. When HLA alleles, especially DR and DQ, strongly co-occurred, TCR associations were difficult to assign to individual alleles.

The germline V gene yields SGHTA for CDR1 and FQGNSA for CDR2. The junction shows trimming of 0 bases on V and 2 bases on J, and the gene matches do not reach 11 bases of it. The CDR3 contains 18 residues, cysteine and phenylalanine counted. CDR3 DNA only is kept here, 54 bases in frame from base 1. The library was generated by the immunoSEQ multiplex PCR assay. For the multiplex PCR, a mixture combining 60 forward primers for TCR Vbeta segments and 13 reverse primers for TCR Jbeta segments was used. The CDR3 region of rearranged TCR beta genes was amplified from genomic DNA with a multiplex PCR assay. Amplified TCR beta libraries were sequenced as 87-base-pair reads on the Illumina HiSeq System. In the original analysis: Across the roughly 700 repertoires, a later analysis counted 80 million or so unique TCR beta chains, 8.5 million to 12 million of which were shared by at least two donors. Raw reads were error-corrected and collapsed into unique sequences with a nearest-neighbor algorithm that merged closely related sequences to remove PCR and sequencing errors. To assign V, D and J gene segments, CDR3 sequences were aligned to IMGT reference sequences. For a sequence to be retained, a match of at least six nucleotides to both a V gene segment and a J gene segment was required. A rearrangement counted as productive if the CDR3 had no stop codons and remained in frame with V and J, and every other rearrangement counted as non-productive. Following IMGT convention, CDR3 was defined as the stretch from the second conserved V-encoded cysteine to the conserved J-encoded phenylalanine. The earlier analysis of a few hundred of the donors excluded sequences that lacked an unambiguous match to a single V gene segment. In an earlier analysis of about 590 of the donors, a V segment was called functional when productive rearrangements were above 56.7%, and segregating when the standard deviation between donors exceeded 5%. A statistical classification framework was developed to diagnose cytomegalovirus status using the catalog of TCR beta chain sequences. In a later analysis, TCR nucleotide sequences were compared against IMGT/GENE-DB human TR gene sequences so that V and J genes could be assigned. The TCRdist pipeline was used in a later analysis to assign CDR3 sequences and most-parsimonious VDJ recombination scenarios. In a later analysis, every TCR beta chain was defined by the combination of its CDR3 amino acid sequence and its V-gene family, and reads without a unique V-gene family were dropped. To address suspected cross-contamination and a sequencing artifact, a later analysis removed around 600 highly shared, low-generation-probability nucleotide sequences. In a later analysis, a clonal expansion index for each public chain was calculated from normalized within-repertoire ranks of inferred template counts. A later analysis computed generation probabilities with a VDJ recombination model fitted to out-of-frame rearrangements, and checked the results against IGoR. In a later analysis, hypergeometric tests were used to score TCR-TCR, TCR-HLA and TCR-CMV co-occurrence, with a repertoire-size bias correction applied to TCR pairs. False discovery rates were estimated in a later analysis by permuting HLA or CMV assignments 20 times. In a later analysis, co-occurring TCRs were grouped using DBSCAN, with TCRdist sequence similarity added in when clustering inside HLA-allele-positive subsets. Co-occurrence clustering excluded repertoires with fewer than 30,000 or more than 120,000 public chains, plus five with anomalous nucleotide sharing. TCRdb retrieved this table from immuneACCESS and kept in-frame rearrangements only. Not all clones are present; in checked studies, unresolved V genes account for under half, and no reason is known for the remainder. Clone size and V and J calls were adopted from that table, with D and trimming inferred from the DNA. This sample lists over 70,000 clones; under 90% were detected once. 32% of the sample comes from the top ten.

The cohort comprised some 700 healthy bone marrow donors. Cohort members were all nominally healthy when sampled, although unrecorded immune exposures were likely present. The donor was CMV seropositive and was included in the group of some 290 seropositive cohort members. Every donor gave a peripheral blood sample, and the peripheral blood mononuclear cells from that sample were used for TCR beta sequencing. Genomic DNA was extracted from the blood cell samples with the Qiagen DNeasy Blood Extraction Kit. Here the chain combines TRBV7-2 and TRBJ2-7, and 9 junctional nucleotides match TRBD2. The sequenced material came from PBMCs. The receptor was derived from a man aged 50 to 60 in good health and CMV-seropositive. The encoded CDR3 is CASSLASSGDTATYEQYF. The nucleotide sequence is TGTGCCAGCAGCTTAGCGTCTAGCGGGGATACCGCCACCTACGAGCAGTACTTC.